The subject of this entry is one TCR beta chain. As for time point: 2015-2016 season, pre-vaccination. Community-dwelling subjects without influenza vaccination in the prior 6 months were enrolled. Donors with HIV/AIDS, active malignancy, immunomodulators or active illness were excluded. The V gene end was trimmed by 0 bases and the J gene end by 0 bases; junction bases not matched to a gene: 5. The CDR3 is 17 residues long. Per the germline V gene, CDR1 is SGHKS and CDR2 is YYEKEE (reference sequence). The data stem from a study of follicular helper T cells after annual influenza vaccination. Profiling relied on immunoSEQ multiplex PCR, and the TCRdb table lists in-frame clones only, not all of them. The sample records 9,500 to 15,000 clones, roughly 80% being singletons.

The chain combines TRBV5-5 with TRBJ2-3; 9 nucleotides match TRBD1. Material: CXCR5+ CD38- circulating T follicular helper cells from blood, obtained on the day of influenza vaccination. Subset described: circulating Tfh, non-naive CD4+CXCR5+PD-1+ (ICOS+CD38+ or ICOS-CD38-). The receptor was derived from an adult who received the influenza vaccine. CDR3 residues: CASSLAGGQGSTDTQYF. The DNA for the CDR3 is TGTGCCAGCAGCTTGGCTGGGGGACAGGGCAGCACAGATACGCAGTATTTT.